The source of this T cell receptor (beta chain) is a study of PD-1 blockade in classical Hodgkin lymphoma. Regarding the study as a whole: Prior to therapy, complete responders displayed diversity much like that of newly diagnosed patients. Later analyses included only patients treated at least 1 year post-ASCT. There was a significant rise in CD4+ TCR diversity by C4D1, with no such rise for CD8+.

Concerning this clone: Its antigen is not known.

The method was immunoSEQ multiplex PCR; TCRdb's version includes in-frame clones alone and lacks a portion of them. Of tens of thousands of clones listed, roughly four fifths are singletons. This CDR3 has 13 residues. Between the trimmed V and J ends, which lost 2 bases and 0 bases, there was a span of 5 bases. The germline V gene has CDR1 SGHRS and CDR2 YFSETQ. Time point defined: cycle 4 day 1 (C4D1), after 6 weeks of nivolumab. Brentuximab vedotin exposure varied among the patients, all of whom had relapsed after autologous stem cell transplantation. Patients had relapsed/refractory classical Hodgkin lymphoma with complete response, partial response or progressive disease as best response.

Sequencing used peripheral blood mononuclear cells (PBMCs), obtained before the fourth cycle of nivolumab. The TCR comes from a human donor with classical Hodgkin lymphoma. The chain couples TRBV5-1 to TRBJ1-1; D not resolved. This CDR3 is CASSFEVNTEAFF. The CDR3 coding sequence is TGCGCCAGCAGCTTCGAGGTGAACACTGAAGCTTTCTTT.